Listed below are T cell receptor beta chains from one sample, sequenced in a study of T cell responses to AZD1222 COVID-19 vaccine. The table came from immunoSEQ multiplex PCR; TCRdb's copy has only in-frame clones and leaves some out. The sample carries about 180,000 clones, under 95% recorded once. The sequenced sample was peripheral blood, obtained 28 days after the second AZD1222 dose. The origin of the receptors is an adult who received the AZD1222 COVID-19 vaccine. The CDR3 runs from the conserved cysteine through the conserved F or W. Each record gives: CDR3 length, V gene, clone size, CDR3 protein. Rows give clone size only sometimes, using once, few, many, or a class for an expanded clone.

length: 15
V: TRBV6-2/TRBV6-3
size: -
CDR3: CASSQSAGGLYGYTF

length: 13
V: TRBV27
size: -
CDR3: CASSLRVDQPQHF

length: 14
V: TRBV14
size: -
CDR3: CASSHGAHGTEAFF

length: 15
V: TRBV6-5
size: -
CDR3: CASSSGTGVNYGYTF

length: 14
V: TRBV28
size: -
CDR3: CASSLGRLNTEAFF

length: 16
V: TRBV27
size: -
CDR3: CASSLSKGVTTDTQYF

length: 16
V: TRBV11-2
size: -
CDR3: CASSLVGGGGAAEQFF

length: 14
V: TRBV27
size: once
CDR3: CASTLFRLSYGYTF

length: 13
V: TRBV2
size: -
CDR3: CASSEEGGEKLFF

length: 13
V: TRBV5-4
size: -
CDR3: CASSQKGLTEAFF

length: 16
V: TRBV10-3
size: -
CDR3: CAISDVSPSSGNTIYF

length: 14
V: TRBV3-1/TRBV3-2
size: -
CDR3: CASSQLANTGELFF

length: 13
V: TRBV27
size: -
CDR3: CASSLFRGNTIYF

length: 13
V: TRBV27
size: -
CDR3: CASTDTGGSPLHF

length: 14
V: TRBV6-5
size: -
CDR3: CASSYGGNNYGYTF

length: 13
V: TRBV7-3
size: few
CDR3: CASSQGAGYGYTF

length: 17
V: TRBV21-1
size: -
CDR3: CASSAKRRGGRSDTQYF

length: 14
V: TRBV6-6
size: -
CDR3: CASTYAGSYNEQFF

length: 16
V: TRBV28
size: -
CDR3: CAATQGPGAGNQPQHF

length: 13
V: TRBV29-1
size: -
CDR3: CSGGQPDRYEQYF

length: 16
V: TRBV5-1
size: -
CDR3: CASSLKGHLSSYEQYF

length: 17
V: TRBV7-9
size: -
CDR3: CASSLSTGVWGNQPQHF

length: 13
V: TRBV30
size: -
CDR3: CAWSRGRDQPQHF

length: 14
V: TRBV28
size: -
CDR3: CASSLSVSSYEQYF

length: 14
V: TRBV14
size: -
CDR3: CASSQRWSSYEQYF

length: 12
V: TRBV7-9
size: -
CDR3: CASSLVYNEQFF

length: 15
V: TRBV11-2
size: -
CDR3: CASSPSRRGGNTIYF

length: 15
V: TRBV7-9
size: -
CDR3: CASSYDRASYNEQFF

length: 11
V: TRBV10-3
size: -
CDR3: CAISSPTEAFF

length: 12
V: TRBV28
size: once
CDR3: CASTPTNTEAFF

length: 14
V: TRBV29-1
size: -
CDR3: CSVGGSWGSYEQYF

length: 15
V: TRBV5-1
size: -
CDR3: CASSLDSGMNTEAFF

length: 11
V: TRBV28
size: few
CDR3: CAAYGQYGYTF

length: 18
V: TRBV7-9
size: -
CDR3: CASSPRGLAGRFLETQYF

length: 16
V: TRBV7-2
size: -
CDR3: CASSSTSGTNTGELFF

length: 16
V: TRBV29-1
size: -
CDR3: CSVEGTGKSGNEKLFF

length: 17
V: TRBV19
size: -
CDR3: CASSRGSARAYTGELFF

length: 15
V: TRBV3-1/TRBV3-2
size: -
CDR3: CASSREPLSYNEQFF

length: 16
V: TRBV5-8
size: -
CDR3: CASSLGPRATDQPQHF

length: 18
V: TRBV21-1
size: -
CDR3: CASSKAHGKGGPTDTQYF

length: 18
V: TRBV3-1/TRBV3-2
size: once
CDR3: CASSPLETSGGPPYEQYF

length: 13
V: TRBV6-2/TRBV6-3
size: -
CDR3: CASSFWTNTEAFF

length: 14
V: TRBV3-1/TRBV3-2
size: -
CDR3: CASSQIPGREEQFF

length: 17
V: TRBV10-1
size: -
CDR3: CASSEGTGGSPYNEQFF

length: 14
V: TRBV28
size: -
CDR3: CASSAPGLAYEQYF

length: 14
V: TRBV5-1
size: -
CDR3: CASSLGQGAREQYF

length: 14
V: TRBV5-1
size: -
CDR3: CASSLQSSGNTIYF